Below, one TCR beta chain is given with its context. Its cognate antigen is unknown. Per the germline V gene, CDR1 is SGDLS and CDR2 is YYNGEE. V lost 1 base and J lost 1; bases outside the gene matches: 4. The CDR3 sequence is 15 residues long. These data are taken from a study of PD-L1 blockade in urothelial cancer. About the study: Analyzed time points were 3 weeks (second dose) and 6 weeks after therapy began. Peripheral blood specimens exhibited a median yield of about 140,000 T cells.

TCRdb's table, derived via immunoSEQ multiplex PCR, lists solely in-frame clones and lacks some. This table has about 43,000 clones, 88% appearing once. Notes on the study in general: Durable benefit was linked to greater 3-week expansion of tumor-associated blood clones. Where pretreatment blood TCR clonality fell below the median, better survival was predicted.

The rearrangement uses TRBV9 and TRBJ1-1, with 7 nucleotides matching TRBD1. The TCR was taken from a woman aged 60-75 years with urothelial cancer. Source: PBMCs, taken around atezolizumab (anti-PD-L1) treatment. This CDR3 reads CASSVSTGKNTEAFF. In DNA, the CDR3 is TGTGCCAGCAGCGTATCGACAGGGAAGAACACTGAAGCTTTCTTT.